These 21 T cell receptor beta chains came from one sample sequenced in a study of blood T cell repertoires in COVID-19. Clones were sequenced by immunoSEQ multiplex PCR, and TCRdb holds only the in-frame ones, with some missing. The sample contains about 480,000 clones, approximately 88% of which appear only once. The sample comprised PBMCs or T cells enriched from blood (not recorded which). The receptors shown here come from a woman between 35 and 50 years old who had recovered from COVID-19.

This chain links TRBV5-1 with TRBJ1-3, with D possibly being TRBD1 (6 bases). The CDR3 contains 16 residues. Trimming stripped 2 bases from V and 4 bases from J, with 16 bases between. Looked up from germline, CDR1 is SGHRS and CDR2 is YFSETQ. CDR3 DNA: TGCGCCAGCAGCTTTACTGGGGACATAGAAGGAAACACCATATATTTT. Its protein is CASSFTGDIEGNTIYF.

This clone was seen just once. V is TRBV19 and J is TRBJ1-2; 10 bases map to TRBD1. J gave up 6 bases and V 4 bases, and 2 bases lay outside the gene matches. Germline-derived CDR1 and CDR2 are LNHDA and SQIVND (reference sequence). The length of the CDR3 is 13 residues. The CDR3 loop is CASSRGQGDGYTF. CDR3 DNA: TGTGCCAGTAGTAGAGGACAGGGGGATGGCTACACCTTC.

This CDR3 is CASSPPGDSGNTIYF. The CDR3 bases are TGTGCCAGCTCACCACCAGGGGACTCTGGAAACACCATATATTTT. The gene calls are TRBV18 and TRBJ1-3, with D perhaps matching TRBD1 (5 bases). This CDR3 region has 15 residues. Germline CDR1 is KGHSH and CDR2 is LQKENI. The V end lost 0 bases, the J end lost 0 bases, and 6 bases lay between the germline ends.

The V gene is TRBV2, the J gene TRBJ2-7; 10 bases match TRBD2. CDR1 and CDR2 (germline): SNHLY, FYNNEI. CDR3 length: 13 residues. The ends lost 7 bases at V and 3 bases at J; junction bases unmatched: 3. CDR3 DNA sequence: TGTGCCAGCATCCTAGCGGGAGTCTACGAGCAGTACTTC. Protein sequence: CASILAGVYEQYF.

V is TRBV7-2 and J is TRBJ1-2, with D tentatively TRBD1 (6 bases). The CDR3 totals 16 residues. The germline V gene encodes CDR1 SGHTA and CDR2 FQGNSA. Trimming took off 2 bases at V and 2 bases at J, with 15 bases between the two ends. CDR3 nucleotide sequence: TGTGCCAGCAGCTTACTGGGGGCGAAACTCAACTATGGCTACACCTTC. Translated, it gives CASSLLGAKLNYGYTF. The full variable domain, completed using reference TRBV7-2 and TRBJ1-2, is GAGVSQSPSNKVTEKGKDVELRCDPISGHTALYWYRQSLGQGLEFLIYFQGNSAPDKSGLPSDRFSAERTGGSVSTLTIQRTQQEDSAVYLCASSLLGAKLNYGYTFGSGTRLTVV.

The chain carries TRBV11-2 and TRBJ1-1; possibly TRBD1 for D (5 bases). The V end was cut by 3 bases, the J end by 4 bases, with 12 bases between. The germline gives CDR1 SGHAT, CDR2 FQNNGV. This CDR3 is built from 14 residues. DNA of the CDR3: TGTGCCAGCAGCTTCACCAGGGTTGGCACTGAAGCTTTCTTT. Protein product: CASSFTRVGTEAFF.

The V call is TRBV5-6, the J call TRBJ1-3; 7 nucleotides align to TRBD1. From germline, CDR1 is SGHDT and CDR2 YYEEEE. The CDR3 length is 14 residues. The trim removed 4 bases at V and 2 bases at J, leaving 3 bases unmatched. The CDR3 nucleotides read TGTGCCAGCAGCACGACAGGGACTGGAAACACCATATATTTT. Translated, it gives CASSTTGTGNTIYF. Based on the CDR3 plus reference TRBV5-6 and TRBJ1-3, the full variable domain is DAGVTQSPTHLIKTRGQQVTLRCSPKSGHDTVSWYQQALGQGPQFIFQYYEEEERQRGNFPDRFSGHQFPNYSSELNVNALLLGDSALYLCASSTTGTGNTIYFGEGSWLTVV.

J is TRBJ1-1 and V is TRBV9, with D possibly matching TRBD1 (6 bases). Germline values: CDR1 SGDLS, CDR2 YYNGEE. This CDR3 spans 16 amino acids. V was shortened by 3 bases and J by 6 bases, with 21 bases between the two germline ends. Here the CDR3 DNA reads TGTGCCAGCAGCGGAGGTCCCGGGACACCCAGCGCTGAAGCTTTCTTT. It is translated as CASSGGPGTPSAEAFF.

The gene calls are TRBV6-5 and TRBJ1-1; D is perhaps TRBD1 (5 bases). Trimming removed 7 bases from V and 5 bases from J, with 17 bases in between. The length of the CDR3 is 14 residues. CDR1 is MNHEY and CDR2 is SVGAGI in the germline V gene. The CDR3 DNA follows: TGTGCCAGCATCCCGGGGGGGGGAAGGACTGAAGCTTTCTTT. Its translation is CASIPGGGRTEAFF.

The chain is built from TRBV19 and TRBJ2-7, with TRBD1 identical over 9 bases. The CDR3 is 14 residues long. CDR1 LNHDA and CDR2 SQIVND come from the germline V gene (reference sequence). J was trimmed by 3 bases and V by 5 bases; bases with no gene match: 5. CDR3 protein: CASSLRDRDYEQYF. CDR3 in DNA: TGTGCCAGTAGTCTCCGGGACAGGGACTACGAGCAGTACTTC.

The chain carries TRBV7-8 and TRBJ2-1, with 13 bases identical to TRBD2. Looked up from germline, CDR1 is SGHVS and CDR2 is FQNEAQ. The length of the CDR3 is 17 residues. V lost 3 bases and J lost 2; bases outside the gene matches: 4. This CDR3 reads CASSFLGLAGPYNEQFF. CDR3 coding DNA: TGTGCCAGCAGCTTCCTGGGACTAGCGGGACCCTACAATGAGCAGTTCTTC.

V gene TRBV27 combines with J gene TRBJ1-1; D perhaps matches TRBD1 (6 bases). Looked up from germline, CDR1 is MNHEY and CDR2 is SMNVEV (reference sequence). Trimming left V 6 bases short and J 5 bases short, with 13 bases between. The CDR3 covers 13 residues. The CDR3 loop is CASREQGSTEAFF. The DNA of the CDR3 is TGTGCCAGCAGGGAACAGGGTTCAACTGAAGCTTTCTTT.

The sample holds one count of this clone. The chain uses TRBV19 and TRBJ1-4; D is undetermined. This CDR3 contains 13 residues. The V gene's germline CDR1 is LNHDA and CDR2 SQIVND (reference sequence). Trimming cost V 4 bases and J 8 bases, with 11 bases left between them. The CDR3 loop reads CASSTRLEEKLFF. The CDR3 region has the DNA TGTGCCAGTAGTACCAGACTTGAAGAAAAACTGTTTTTT.

The V call is TRBV7-9, the J call TRBJ2-3; 8 nucleotides agree with TRBD2. V gave up 3 bases and J gave up 4 bases; unmatched junction bases: 3. The CDR3 totals 14 residues. Germline CDR1 is SEHNR and CDR2 is FQNEAQ (reference sequence). CDR3 sequence reads: CASSFAGGPDTQYF. CDR3 bases: TGTGCCAGCAGCTTCGCGGGAGGACCAGATACGCAGTATTTT.

This clone was picked up one time. The CDR3 region has the DNA TGTGCCAGCAGTGTAGTGCGGGACCAAGAGACCCAGTACTTC. It codes for CASSVVRDQETQYF. V usage is TRBV2 and J usage is TRBJ2-5, with D possibly being TRBD2 (5 bases). CDR1 and CDR2 (germline): SNHLY, FYNNEI. The CDR3 has 14 amino acids. V was shortened by 4 bases and J by 0 bases, with 9 bases between the two germline ends.

The rearrangement uses TRBV4-2 and TRBJ2-1; D might be TRBD2 (6 bases). Germline V gene data show CDR1 as LGHNA and CDR2 as YNFKEQ. The CDR3 contains 15 residues. Trimming took off 5 bases at V and 5 bases at J, with 16 bases between the two ends. This CDR3 reads CASSASGVPHNEQFF. In DNA form, the CDR3 reads TGTGCCAGCAGCGCCTCGGGAGTACCCCACAATGAGCAGTTCTTC.

The V and J genes are TRBV18 and TRBJ2-3, with TRBD2 matching over 9 bases. This CDR3 spans 14 amino acids. CDR1 and CDR2 (germline): KGHSH, LQKENI. J gave up 6 bases and V 5 bases, and 6 bases lay outside the gene matches. The CDR3 region is CASSGLAWGDTQYF. The CDR3 nucleotides are TGTGCCAGCTCAGGACTAGCGTGGGGGGATACGCAGTATTTT.

The V gene is TRBV3-1 (or the pseudogene TRBV3-2), the J gene TRBJ2-1; 9 nucleotides line up with TRBD1. Germline values: CDR1 LGHDT, CDR2 YNNKEL (reference sequence). This CDR3 is 16 amino acids long. V was pared by 3 bases and J by 1 base, with 4 bases of the junction left unmatched. CDR3 nucleotides: TGTGCCAGCAGCCAGGCAGGACAGGGGTCCTACAATGAGCAGTTCTTC. This gives the protein CASSQAGQGSYNEQFF.

CDR3 protein: CASNPSGHLSNQPQHF. CDR3 DNA sequence: TGTGCCAGTAACCCCAGCGGCCATCTTAGCAATCAGCCCCAGCATTTT. This chain uses TRBV19 with TRBJ1-5; D gene uncertain. Trimming took off 7 bases at V and 0 bases at J, with 16 bases between the two ends. This CDR3 contains 16 residues. CDR1 is LNHDA and CDR2 is SQIVND in the germline V gene (reference sequence).

A single count supports this clone. V and J are TRBV5-4 and TRBJ2-7; D is possibly TRBD1 (5 bases). This CDR3 comprises 14 residues. Trimming cost V 0 bases and J 2 bases, with 9 bases left between them. Germline CDR1 reads SGHNT; CDR2 reads YYREEE (reference sequence). The CDR3 is CASSLDARAYEQYF. CDR3 nucleotides: TGTGCCAGCAGCTTGGATGCCAGGGCCTACGAGCAGTACTTC.

The chain couples TRBV10-2 to TRBJ1-2; TRBD1 might be the D (6 bases). Germline V CDR1 and CDR2: WSHSY, SAAADI. The CDR3 covers 18 residues. V was shortened by 0 bases and J by 6 bases, with 23 bases between the two germline ends. CDR3 coding DNA: TGCGCCAGCAGTGAGTCGGAGAAGGGGGGGCAAGGGGAGGATGGCTACACCTTC. Protein product: CASSESEKGGQGEDGYTF.